Shown below are 2 T cell receptor beta chains from a single sample sequenced in a study of vaccination effects on CD4 cells after COVID-19. ViraFEST used viral peptide pools to expand antigen-specific CD4+ T cells before sequencing. Between days 9 and 10 of culture, CD4+ T cells were separated out. Two-dose vaccination with either BNT162b2 or mRNA-1273 was given to the participants. Data came from immunoSEQ multiplex PCR; TCRdb stores just in-frame clones and leaves some out. The sample carries 15,000 or so clones, around 76% recorded once. No antigens are known for them. Sequenced material: CD4+ T cells from PBMCs cultured with HCoV-NL63 spike peptides, taken after COVID-19 vaccination. Receptors originate from a human donor who received a COVID-19 vaccine.

The CDR3, as DNA: TGTGCCAGCAGCTTATCGCTAGGGGTCAAGGGGGAAAAACTGTTTTTT. Encoded protein: CASSLSLGVKGEKLFF. This sequence joins TRBV7-2 and TRBJ1-4; possibly TRBD1 for D (5 bases). The CDR3 has 16 amino acids. Germline V gives CDR1 SGHTA, CDR2 FQGNSA. Between the trimmed V and J ends, which lost 2 bases and 8 bases, there was a span of 18 bases.

The J gene is TRBJ1-6, the V gene TRBV5-1, with D possibly TRBD1 on 5 matching bases. The length of the CDR3 is 15 residues. Germline CDR1 SGHRS, CDR2 YFSETQ. Deletions cut 2 bases from V and 10 bases from J, with 16 bases between. The CDR3 loop reads CASSFEGKGLSPLHF. CDR3 bases: TGCGCCAGCAGCTTCGAGGGAAAGGGGCTCTCACCCCTCCACTTT.